These 20 T cell receptor beta chains were all obtained from the same sample, sequenced in a study of T cells after yellow fever vaccination. From the 5' RACE reads, TCRdb called clonotypes with MiXCR, one entry per CDR3 protein. The sample lists 95,000 to 100,000 distinct CDR3 sequences; around 5.5% were seen once. Sample: CD8+ T cells sorted from PBMCs, taken 10 days after the yellow fever booster vaccination. All receptors come from a man younger than 30 who received the YFV17D yellow fever vaccine.

This clonotype showed up many times. As DNA, the CDR3 is TGCGCCAGCAGCCAAGAATTTAACGGGGGGGCAATAGATACGCAGTATTTT. This gives the protein CASSQEFNGGAIDTQYF. The V and J genes are TRBV4-3 and TRBJ2-3, with 8 bases aligning to TRBD2. V was clipped by 0 bases and J by 5 bases; unmatched bases: 10. Germline assignment: CDR1 LGHNA and CDR2 YSLEER. This CDR3 is 17 amino acids long.

This clonotype was counted many times. V usage is TRBV9 and J usage is TRBJ2-3, with 8 positions matching TRBD2. The V gene's germline CDR1 is SGDLS and CDR2 YYNGEE. The CDR3 runs 19 residues. The trim removed 0 bases at V and 8 bases at J, leaving 20 bases unmatched. In DNA, the CDR3 is TGTGCCAGCAGCGTAGATGAGTCGTTTCCGGGGCCCGCGGGGGGTACGCAGTATTTT. Translation gives CASSVDESFPGPAGGTQYF.

This clonotype was observed many times. The chain has TRBV9 and TRBJ2-1; 9 bases map to TRBD1. Germline V gene lookup returns CDR1 SGDLS and CDR2 YYNGEE. CDR3 length: 14 amino acids. Trimming took 4 bases from V and 8 from J; bases not matched to a gene: 7. DNA of the CDR3: TGTGCCAGCAGCCCCTACCGGGACAGGGATGAGCAGTTCTTC. Protein sequence: CASSPYRDRDEQFF.

This clonotype was counted at least ten times. The chain uses TRBV11-2 and TRBJ2-7; D unresolved. V was shortened by 0 bases and J by 3 bases, with 9 bases between the two germline ends. This CDR3 comprises 14 residues. The germline CDR1 and CDR2 sequences are SGHAT and FQNNGV. The CDR3 DNA sequence: TGTGCCAGCAGCTTAGAGGCAGGATTCTACGAGCAGTACGTC. This encodes CASSLEAGFYEQYV.

V gene TRBV5-1 combines with J gene TRBJ2-7, with TRBD1 identical over 8 bases. The junction had 12 bases not matched to a gene; V was cut back by 3 bases and J by 1 base. Germline V CDR1 and CDR2: SGHRS, YFSETQ. This CDR3 comprises 17 residues. The CDR3 DNA reads as TGCGCCAGCAGCTATACAACCGCGGACAGGGAATCCTACGAGCAGTACTTC. It specifies CASSYTTADRESYEQYF.

The chain uses TRBV28 and TRBJ2-3, with TRBD2 as a possible D gene (5 bases). This CDR3 has 10 residues. Trimming removed 11 bases at V and 5 bases at J, with 8 bases between. Per the germline V gene, CDR1 is MDHEN and CDR2 is SYDVKM. The CDR3 loop is CAGRGDTQYF. CDR3 nucleotide sequence: TGTGCCGGACGGGGAGATACGCAGTATTTT.

There are a few counts of this clonotype. The chain joins TRBV24-1 to TRBJ1-5; no clear D. Trimming stripped 3 bases from V and 0 bases from J, with 8 bases between. Looked up from germline, CDR1 is KGHDR and CDR2 is SFDVKD. The CDR3 loop spans 15 amino acids. The CDR3 protein is CATSDPDSSNQPQHF. In nucleotides, the CDR3 is TGTGCCACCAGTGATCCTGACTCTAGCAATCAGCCCCAGCATTTT.

The J gene is TRBJ1-2, the V gene TRBV9; 7 bases are shared with TRBD1. Trimming removed 0 bases from V and 0 bases from J; junction bases left unmatched: 5. Germline assignment: CDR1 SGDLS and CDR2 YYNGEE. CDR3 length: 16 amino acids. CDR3 loop: CASSVDNRGANYGYTF. As DNA, the CDR3 is TGTGCCAGCAGCGTAGACAACAGGGGTGCTAACTATGGCTACACCTTC. The entire variable domain, with the rest obtained from reference TRBV9 and TRBJ1-2, is as follows: DSGVTQTPKHLITATGQRVTLRCSPRSGDLSVYWYQQSLDQGLQFLIQYYNGEERAKGNILERFSAQQFPDLHSELNLSSLELGDSALYFCASSVDNRGANYGYTFGSGTRLTVV.

This chain connects TRBV6-5 to TRBJ2-7; 7 bases fit TRBD1. Germline CDR1 reads MNHEY; CDR2 reads SVGAGI. The CDR3 spans 16 residues. V lost 0 bases to trimming and J lost 0 bases; unmatched junction nucleotides: 5. The CDR3 bases are TGTGCCAGCAGTTACTCGATAGGGGACAGCTCCTACGAGCAGTACTTC. It yields the protein CASSYSIGDSSYEQYF.

This clonotype was seen ten or more times. This chain joins TRBV4-2 and TRBJ2-1; 10 bases align to TRBD2. The CDR3 totals 16 residues. V was clipped by 0 bases and J by 4 bases; unmatched bases: 3. Germline-derived CDR1 and CDR2 are LGHNA and YNFKEQ. The CDR3: CASSQDPAGGYNEQFF. Written as DNA, the CDR3 is TGTGCCAGCAGCCAAGATCCAGCGGGGGGGTACAATGAGCAGTTCTTC.

In nucleotides, the CDR3 is TGTGCCAGCAGCTTAGAAGTGTCCGCCGGGGAGCTGTTTTTT. Residues: CASSLEVSAGELFF. The V gene is TRBV7-6, the J gene TRBJ2-2; no reliable D call. Trimming pared 1 base from V and 6 bases from J, leaving 9 bases between. Germline V gene data show CDR1 as SGHVS and CDR2 as FNYEAQ. The CDR3 spans 14 residues.

Only a few counts were recorded for this clonotype. The chain uses TRBV5-6 and TRBJ2-1; D is unresolved. The CDR3 is 14 residues long. CDR1 is SGHDT and CDR2 is YYEEEE in the germline V gene. V was clipped by 0 bases and J by 9 bases, with 13 bases between them. The CDR3 DNA reads as TGTGCCAGCAGCTTGGCTCTAACTAACAGTGAGCAGTTCTTC. This sequence encodes CASSLALTNSEQFF. Together with reference TRBV5-6 and TRBJ2-1, the CDR3 gives the full variable domain: DAGVTQSPTHLIKTRGQQVTLRCSPKSGHDTVSWYQQALGQGPQFIFQYYEEEERQRGNFPDRFSGHQFPNYSSELNVNALLLGDSALYLCASSLALTNSEQFFGPGTRLTVL.

The chain joins TRBV28 to TRBJ2-1; 9 nucleotides line up with TRBD1. V was pared by 4 bases and J by 5 bases, with 6 bases of the junction left unmatched. CDR1 MDHEN and CDR2 SYDVKM come from the germline V gene. This CDR3 is 15 amino acids long. DNA for the CDR3: TGTGCCAGCAGTTCCCCGGGACAGGGCCACAATGAGCAGTTCTTC. Protein sequence: CASSSPGQGHNEQFF.

Only a few counts were recorded for this clonotype. This rearrangement joins TRBV12-3 or TRBV12-4 to TRBJ1-4; D is ambiguous. V was trimmed by 2 bases and J by 0 bases, leaving 7 bases between them. The CDR3 contains 15 residues. CDR3 in DNA: TGTGCCAGCAGTTTAAGCAGTGCAACTAATGAAAAACTGTTTTTT. Translating it yields CASSLSSATNEKLFF.

This clonotype was seen only a few times. The chain recombines TRBV20-1 with TRBJ2-5; TRBD1 matches at 7 bases. CDR3 length: 14 amino acids. Trimming removed 6 bases from V and 5 bases from J; junction bases left unmatched: 12. Germline CDR1 DFQATT, CDR2 SNEGSKA (reference sequence). The DNA of the CDR3 is TGCAGTGCCCCCCCGACAGGGCGAGAGGAGACCCAGTACTTC. Its translation: CSAPPTGREETQYF.

This chain links TRBV4-1 with TRBJ1-5; TRBD1 aligns across 7 bases. The V segment lost 1 base and the J segment 11 bases; nucleotides outside the gene matches: 26. CDR1 is MGHRA, CDR2 YSYEKL, per germline. The CDR3 extends over 20 amino acids. The CDR3 DNA reads as TGCGCCAGCAGCCAAGTCGTCGGGAGTAAAACAGGACAGGCCTTTTCGGCCCAGCATTTT. Translation: CASSQVVGSKTGQAFSAQHF.

This clonotype was counted only a few times. V gene TRBV5-1 combines with J gene TRBJ2-7; possibly TRBD2 for D (6 bases). The CDR3 contains 13 residues. The V and J ends lost 2 bases and 6 bases respectively, with 12 bases between them. Germline V CDR1 and CDR2: SGHRS, YFSETQ. Here the CDR3 reads CASSFGGNGEQYV. The CDR3 nucleotides read TGCGCCAGCAGCTTTGGGGGGAACGGCGAGCAGTACGTC.

This clonotype was recorded a few times. V gene TRBV25-1 combines with J gene TRBJ2-1; 11 bases match TRBD2. Trimming cost V 10 bases and J 0 bases; bases outside gene matches: 8. The CDR3 length is 16 residues. CDR1 and CDR2 from the germline V gene are MGHDK and SYGVNS. CDR3 bases: TGTGCCACCGAATCTAGCGGGGGGAGCTCCTACAATGAGCAGTTCTTC. Protein sequence: CATESSGGSSYNEQFF.

This clonotype was seen at least ten times. The J gene is TRBJ2-3, the V gene TRBV2; D gene uncertain. The germline V gene encodes CDR1 SNHLY and CDR2 FYNNEI. The CDR3 length is 10 residues. Trimming removed 3 bases at V and 6 bases at J, with 1 base between. As DNA, the CDR3 is TGTGCCAGCAGTGACGATACGCAGTATTTT. Its protein product is CASSDDTQYF. Drawing the rest from reference TRBV2 and TRBJ2-3, the complete variable domain is EPEVTQTPSHQVTQMGQEVILRCVPISNHLYFYWYRQILGQKVEFLVSFYNNEISEKSEIFDDQFSVERPDGSNFTLKIRSTKLEDSAMYFCASSDDTQYFGPGTRLTVL.

The J gene is TRBJ2-3, the V gene TRBV5-6; 8 bases are shared with TRBD2. Germline assignment: CDR1 SGHDT and CDR2 YYEEEE. The CDR3 is 15 amino acids. J gave up 6 bases and V 6 bases, and 12 bases lay outside the gene matches. This chain's CDR3 is CASTPQRGPPDTQYF. CDR3 in DNA: TGTGCCAGCACCCCGCAGCGGGGGCCCCCGGATACGCAGTATTTT. Complete variable domain (other parts from reference TRBV5-6 and TRBJ2-3): DAGVTQSPTHLIKTRGQQVTLRCSPKSGHDTVSWYQQALGQGPQFIFQYYEEEERQRGNFPDRFSGHQFPNYSSELNVNALLLGDSALYLCASTPQRGPPDTQYFGPGTRLTVL.